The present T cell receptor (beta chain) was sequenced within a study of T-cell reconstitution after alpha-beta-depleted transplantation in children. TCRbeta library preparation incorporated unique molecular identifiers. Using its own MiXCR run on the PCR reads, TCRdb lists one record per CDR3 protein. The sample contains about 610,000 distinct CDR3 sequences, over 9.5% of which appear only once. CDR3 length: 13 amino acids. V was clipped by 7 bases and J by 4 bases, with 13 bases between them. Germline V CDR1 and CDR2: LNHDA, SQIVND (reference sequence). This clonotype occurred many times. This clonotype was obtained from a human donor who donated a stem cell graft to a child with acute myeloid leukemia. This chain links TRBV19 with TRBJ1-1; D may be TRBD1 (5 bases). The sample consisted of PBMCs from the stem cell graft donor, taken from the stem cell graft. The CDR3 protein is CASTDRGRTEAFF. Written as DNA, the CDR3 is TGTGCCAGTACCGACCGGGGACGCACTGAAGCTTTCTTT.